One sample yielded the 5 T cell receptor beta chains listed below, sequenced in a study of technical replicates of blood from a handful of donors. The table came from immunoSEQ multiplex PCR; TCRdb's copy has only in-frame clones and leaves some out. The sample lists under 100,000 clones, over 90% occurring once. Source material: T cells isolated from PBMCs. These receptors were taken from a human donor in good health.

This clone showed up just a few times. This chain connects TRBV9 to TRBJ1-1; weak D call: TRBD1 (5 bases). V was clipped by 3 bases and J by 0 bases, with 9 bases between them. The CDR3 is 14 residues long. Germline values: CDR1 SGDLS, CDR2 YYNGEE. The DNA of the CDR3 is TGTGCCAGCAGCGCCGGACACCTGAACACTGAAGCTTTCTTT. It encodes CASSAGHLNTEAFF.

The chain has TRBV6-6 and TRBJ1-1; no firm D call. In germline, CDR1 is MNHNY, CDR2 SVGAGI (reference sequence). Trimming left V 8 bases short and J 2 bases short, with 12 bases between. The CDR3 extends over 13 amino acids. The CDR3 region is CASAEGVNTEAFF. The CDR3 DNA reads as TGTGCCAGCGCGGAGGGTGTCAACACTGAAGCTTTCTTT.

This clone was observed once. This chain links TRBV29-1 with TRBJ2-7; 8 bases are shared with TRBD2. The CDR3 contains 12 residues. V trimming: 7 bases; J trimming: 0 bases; junction bases outside the gene matches: 2. Germline V gene lookup returns CDR1 SQVTM and CDR2 ANQGSEA. CDR3 loop: CSGSGGSYEQYF. As DNA, the CDR3 is TGCAGCGGAAGCGGGGGCTCCTACGAGCAGTACTTC.

The rearrangement joins TRBV5-1 to TRBJ1-1; D remains ambiguous. V was trimmed by 0 bases and J by 6 bases, leaving 12 bases between them. Looked up from germline, CDR1 is SGHRS and CDR2 is YFSETQ. This CDR3 has 14 residues. As DNA, the CDR3 is TGCGCCAGCAGCTTGGACGCGGGGTTGGCTGAAGCTTTCTTT. Amino acids: CASSLDAGLAEAFF.

This clone is a singleton in its sample. The rearrangement uses TRBV5-1 and TRBJ2-5, with 9 bases lining up with TRBD2. Trimming cost V 6 bases and J 2 bases; bases outside gene matches: 8. The germline V gene encodes CDR1 SGHRS and CDR2 YFSETQ. The CDR3 sequence is 15 residues long. The CDR3 DNA is TGCGCCAGCACCACGACTAGCGGAGATCAAGAGACCCAGTACTTC. It codes for CASTTTSGDQETQYF.